Listed below are T cell receptor beta chains from one sample, sequenced in a study of blood T cell repertoires in COVID-19. Data came from immunoSEQ multiplex PCR; TCRdb stores just in-frame clones and leaves some out. The sample has 100,000 to 150,000 clones; approximately 84% are singletons. The specimen was peripheral blood. The receptors shown here come from a woman in her twenties or thirties who had recovered from COVID-19. CDR3s include the opening cysteine and the closing phenylalanine or tryptophan. The D gene is left open where the match is weak.

j_gene,d_gene,v_gene,CDR3aa
TRBJ1-4,NA,TRBV5-5,CASSFQGEKLFF
TRBJ2-5,NA,TRBV19,CASSIARGKSETQYF
TRBJ2-1,TRBD2,TRBV14,CASSQVTSGRPTDNEQFF
TRBJ1-4,NA,TRBV14,CASSQSGANEKLFF
TRBJ1-2,TRBD1,TRBV3-1/TRBV3-2,CASSPGTGGVYGYTF
TRBJ2-3,NA,TRBV29-1,CSVDGPQDTQYF
TRBJ1-3,NA,TRBV5-1,CASSLGPGLDGNTIYF
TRBJ1-1,NA,TRBV5-5,CASSFNWNTEAFF
TRBJ2-1,TRBD2,TRBV5-4,CASSLWSAGSYNEQFF
TRBJ1-3,TRBD1,TRBV2,CASSWTGARNTIYF
TRBJ2-5,TRBD1,TRBV5-6,CASSLAGQGQETQYF
TRBJ1-4,NA,TRBV15,CATSRERYDSLNEKLFF
TRBJ1-2,NA,TRBV4-1,CASSLSDRGLYGYTF
TRBJ1-2,NA,TRBV5-1,CASSLATDVGGYTF
TRBJ1-2,NA,TRBV29-1,CSVDQARWITF